A selection of T cell receptor beta chains follows, all from one sample in a study of T cell responses to AZD1222 COVID-19 vaccine. Profiling relied on immunoSEQ multiplex PCR, and the TCRdb table lists in-frame clones only, not all of them. In the table there are around 150,000 clones, approximately 89% of which are singletons. The sequences come from peripheral blood, collected on day 0 of AZD1222 vaccination. These receptors came from an adult in good health. Each CDR3 is given with its conserved first and last residue. The D gene is left open where the match is weak. A row's size may be missing; if present it is once, few, many or a size class.

abundance: NA
d_gene: TRBD2
j_gene: TRBJ2-7
v_gene: TRBV11-2
CDR3aa: CASSIGTSGRAYEQYF
CDR3nt: TGTGCCAGCAGCATCGGGACTAGCGGGAGGGCCTACGAGCAGTACTTC

abundance: NA
d_gene: NA
j_gene: TRBJ2-2
v_gene: TRBV5-1
CDR3aa: CASSLDGELFF
CDR3nt: TGCGCCAGCAGCTTGGACGGGGAGCTGTTTTTT

abundance: NA
d_gene: NA
j_gene: TRBJ1-5
v_gene: TRBV27
CDR3aa: CASSSLIHQPQHF
CDR3nt: TGTGCCAGCAGTTCCCTAATTCATCAGCCCCAGCATTTT

abundance: NA
d_gene: NA
j_gene: TRBJ2-4
v_gene: TRBV19
CDR3aa: CASREAGNGKNIQYF
CDR3nt: TGTGCCAGTAGGGAGGCAGGGAATGGCAAAAACATTCAGTACTTC

abundance: once
d_gene: NA
j_gene: TRBJ1-1
v_gene: TRBV7-9
CDR3aa: CASSLFPRIKMNTEAFF
CDR3nt: TGTGCCAGCAGCTTATTCCCCCGCATAAAAATGAACACTGAAGCTTTCTTT

abundance: NA
d_gene: NA
j_gene: TRBJ2-5
v_gene: TRBV27
CDR3aa: CASSLNPQETQYF
CDR3nt: TGTGCCAGCAGTTTAAACCCGCAAGAGACCCAGTACTTC

abundance: NA
d_gene: NA
j_gene: TRBJ1-1
v_gene: TRBV6-5
CDR3aa: CASNNRVGGAFF
CDR3nt: TGTGCCAGCAATAACAGGGTTGGAGGAGCTTTCTTT

abundance: NA
d_gene: NA
j_gene: TRBJ2-1
v_gene: TRBV19
CDR3aa: CASSIPRSRNEQFF
CDR3nt: TGTGCCAGTAGTATACCCCGGAGCAGGAATGAGCAGTTCTTC

abundance: NA
d_gene: TRBD1
j_gene: TRBJ2-1
v_gene: TRBV28
CDR3aa: CASSLVQGASEQFF
CDR3nt: TGTGCCAGCAGTTTAGTTCAGGGGGCATCTGAGCAGTTCTTC

abundance: NA
d_gene: NA
j_gene: TRBJ1-2
v_gene: TRBV20-1
CDR3aa: CSAPTIYGYTF
CDR3nt: TGCAGTGCTCCTACAATCTATGGCTACACCTTC

abundance: NA
d_gene: NA
j_gene: TRBJ1-4
v_gene: TRBV5-1
CDR3aa: CASAGEGRNEKLFF
CDR3nt: TGCGCCAGCGCCGGGGAGGGAAGGAATGAAAAACTGTTTTTT

abundance: NA
d_gene: NA
j_gene: TRBJ1-1
v_gene: TRBV21-1
CDR3aa: CASPRTGGLEAFF
CDR3nt: TGTGCCAGCCCAAGGACAGGGGGCCTAGAAGCTTTCTTT

abundance: few
d_gene: NA
j_gene: TRBJ2-2
v_gene: TRBV11-2
CDR3aa: CASSSFLPVTGELFF
CDR3nt: TGTGCCAGCAGCTCCTTTCTCCCCGTGACCGGGGAGCTGTTTTTT

abundance: NA
d_gene: TRBD1
j_gene: TRBJ1-1
v_gene: TRBV4-1
CDR3aa: CASSHRGVNTEAFF
CDR3nt: TGCGCCAGCAGCCACAGGGGGGTGAACACTGAAGCTTTCTTT

abundance: NA
d_gene: TRBD2
j_gene: TRBJ2-7
v_gene: TRBV6-2/TRBV6-3
CDR3aa: CASSYGTSGSIYEQYF
CDR3nt: TGTGCCAGCAGTTACGGGACTAGCGGGAGTATTTACGAGCAGTACTTC

abundance: NA
d_gene: NA
j_gene: TRBJ1-4
v_gene: TRBV9
CDR3aa: CASSVGGSGEKLFF
CDR3nt: TGTGCCAGCAGCGTGGGGGGGAGTGGTGAAAAACTGTTTTTT

abundance: once
d_gene: TRBD1
j_gene: TRBJ1-4
v_gene: TRBV2
CDR3aa: CASSAWTGTNEKLFF
CDR3nt: TGTGCCAGCAGCGCATGGACAGGAACTAATGAAAAACTGTTTTTT

abundance: NA
d_gene: NA
j_gene: TRBJ1-2
v_gene: TRBV28
CDR3aa: CASSLQGYGYTF
CDR3nt: TGTGCCAGCAGTTTACAGGGCTATGGCTACACCTTC

abundance: NA
d_gene: TRBD1
j_gene: TRBJ1-6
v_gene: TRBV4-3
CDR3aa: CASSRDRGNSPLHF
CDR3nt: TGCGCCAGCAGCCGAGACAGGGGGAATTCACCCCTCCACTTT

abundance: NA
d_gene: TRBD2
j_gene: TRBJ2-7
v_gene: TRBV4-2
CDR3aa: CASSPGLAGGYEQYF
CDR3nt: TGTGCCAGCAGCCCCGGACTAGCGGGAGGCTACGAGCAGTACTTC

abundance: NA
d_gene: TRBD2
j_gene: TRBJ2-5
v_gene: TRBV28
CDR3aa: CASSGEAGPSVRTQYF
CDR3nt: TGTGCCAGCAGTGGGGAAGCGGGGCCCTCAGTTAGGACCCAGTACTTC

abundance: NA
d_gene: TRBD1
j_gene: TRBJ1-4
v_gene: TRBV9
CDR3aa: CASSVGPGQMNEKLFF
CDR3nt: TGTGCCAGCAGCGTAGGGCCGGGACAGATGAATGAAAAACTGTTTTTT

abundance: NA
d_gene: TRBD1
j_gene: TRBJ1-3
v_gene: TRBV19
CDR3aa: CASSTRQGAGNTIYF
CDR3nt: TGTGCCAGTAGCACGAGACAGGGGGCTGGAAACACCATATATTTT

abundance: NA
d_gene: NA
j_gene: TRBJ2-2
v_gene: TRBV5-1
CDR3aa: CASSLYETPSGELFF
CDR3nt: TGCGCCAGCAGCTTATATGAGACACCCTCCGGGGAGCTGTTTTTT

abundance: NA
d_gene: TRBD2
j_gene: TRBJ2-5
v_gene: TRBV27
CDR3aa: CASSFLAGVGETQYF
CDR3nt: TGTGCCAGCAGTTTCCTAGCGGGAGTGGGAGAGACCCAGTACTTC

abundance: NA
d_gene: TRBD1
j_gene: TRBJ2-3
v_gene: TRBV15
CDR3aa: CATSRVQQGTDTQYF
CDR3nt: TGTGCCACCAGCAGAGTGCAACAGGGGACAGATACGCAGTATTTT

abundance: NA
d_gene: TRBD1
j_gene: TRBJ1-1
v_gene: TRBV12-3/TRBV12-4
CDR3aa: CASSSRPQGEAFF
CDR3nt: TGTGCCAGCAGTTCCCGCCCACAGGGGGAAGCTTTCTTT

abundance: NA
d_gene: NA
j_gene: TRBJ1-2
v_gene: TRBV12-3/TRBV12-4
CDR3aa: CASTTGWEGYTF
CDR3nt: TGTGCCAGCACCACAGGGTGGGAGGGCTACACCTTC

abundance: NA
d_gene: TRBD1
j_gene: TRBJ1-4
v_gene: TRBV5-8
CDR3aa: CATPIPGQGARNEKLFF
CDR3nt: TGTGCCACCCCGATTCCGGGACAGGGTGCCCGAAATGAAAAACTGTTTTTT

abundance: NA
d_gene: NA
j_gene: TRBJ2-7
v_gene: TRBV7-9
CDR3aa: CASSLGPGQYEQYF
CDR3nt: TGTGCCAGCAGCTTAGGTCCAGGACAATACGAGCAGTACTTC

abundance: NA
d_gene: NA
j_gene: TRBJ2-6
v_gene: TRBV27
CDR3aa: CASSLSSSGANVLTF
CDR3nt: TGTGCCAGCAGTTTATCGAGCTCTGGGGCCAACGTCCTGACTTTC

abundance: NA
d_gene: NA
j_gene: TRBJ1-3
v_gene: TRBV18
CDR3aa: CASSLMAGDSGNTIYF
CDR3nt: TGTGCCAGCTCACTAATGGCGGGCGACTCTGGAAACACCATATATTTT

abundance: NA
d_gene: TRBD2
j_gene: TRBJ2-3
v_gene: TRBV3-1/TRBV3-2
CDR3aa: CASSPKRGYTDTQYF
CDR3nt: TGTGCCAGCAGCCCGAAGCGGGGTTACACAGATACGCAGTATTTT

abundance: NA
d_gene: NA
j_gene: TRBJ1-2
v_gene: TRBV19
CDR3aa: CASSPFPTGYGYTF
CDR3nt: TGTGCCAGTAGTCCCTTTCCAACAGGGTATGGCTACACCTTC

abundance: NA
d_gene: NA
j_gene: TRBJ2-1
v_gene: TRBV5-4
CDR3aa: CASSWPLNEQFF
CDR3nt: TGTGCCAGCAGCTGGCCCCTTAATGAGCAGTTCTTC

abundance: NA
d_gene: TRBD1
j_gene: TRBJ1-5
v_gene: TRBV6-5
CDR3aa: CASSPGQFNQPQHF
CDR3nt: TGTGCCAGCAGTCCGGGACAGTTCAATCAGCCCCAGCATTTT

abundance: NA
d_gene: NA
j_gene: TRBJ2-7
v_gene: TRBV3-1/TRBV3-2
CDR3aa: CASSQMDYEQYF
CDR3nt: TGTGCCAGCAGCCAAATGGACTACGAGCAGTACTTC

abundance: NA
d_gene: NA
j_gene: TRBJ1-4
v_gene: TRBV27
CDR3aa: CASSRRDRTNEKLFF
CDR3nt: TGTGCCAGCAGTAGGAGGGACCGAACTAATGAAAAACTGTTTTTT

abundance: NA
d_gene: NA
j_gene: TRBJ1-1
v_gene: TRBV9
CDR3aa: CASSATPGAVMNTEAFF
CDR3nt: TGTGCCAGCAGCGCCACCCCAGGGGCTGTAATGAACACTGAAGCTTTCTTT

abundance: NA
d_gene: NA
j_gene: TRBJ1-2
v_gene: TRBV4-2
CDR3aa: CASSQDNSGTNYGYTF
CDR3nt: TGTGCCAGCAGCCAAGATAATTCCGGGACTAACTATGGCTACACCTTC

abundance: NA
d_gene: NA
j_gene: TRBJ1-6
v_gene: TRBV28
CDR3aa: CASMGLRGSPLHF
CDR3nt: TGTGCCAGCATGGGTCTGAGAGGGTCACCCCTCCACTTT

abundance: NA
d_gene: TRBD1
j_gene: TRBJ2-3
v_gene: TRBV28
CDR3aa: CASSSTGSGTDTQYF
CDR3nt: TGTGCCAGCAGTTCGACAGGGTCGGGCACAGATACGCAGTATTTT

abundance: NA
d_gene: NA
j_gene: TRBJ1-4
v_gene: TRBV6-5
CDR3aa: CASSYTGKDEKLFF
CDR3nt: TGTGCCAGCAGTTACACAGGGAAGGATGAAAAACTGTTTTTT

abundance: NA
d_gene: NA
j_gene: TRBJ1-4
v_gene: TRBV10-2
CDR3aa: CASSAGSAHEKLFF
CDR3nt: TGCGCCAGCAGTGCGGGGAGTGCCCATGAAAAACTGTTTTTT